The 18 T cell receptor beta chains below come from one sample, sequenced in a study of human T cells and chemical hapten exposure. As to time point: patch test 1, 2 weeks after DPC sensitization. Indicated treatment: therapeutic diphenylcyclopropenone sensitization with weekly scalp DPC. TCRdb itself ran the RACE reads through MiXCR, one entry per CDR3 protein. The sample carries 80,000 to 95,000 distinct CDR3 sequences, about 10% recorded once. Sequenced here: whole blood, sampled in connection with sensitization to the hapten diphenylcyclopropenone (DPC). The receptors shown here come from a woman between 45 and 65 years old with alopecia areata. Some clones in this sample may be carry-over from other donors' samples.

This clonotype was seen many times. This chain uses TRBV5-1 with TRBJ2-1; weak D call: TRBD2 (5 bases). Germline V CDR1 and CDR2: SGHRS, YFSETQ. The CDR3 is made up of 14 amino acids. With 4 bases removed from V and 9 bases from J, the gap between germline ends came to 17 bases. As DNA, the CDR3 is TGCGCCAGCAGCACCAAGACGGGAAGCCTTGAGCAGTTCTTC. This gives the protein CASSTKTGSLEQFF.

This clonotype appeared many times. The chain joins TRBV28 to TRBJ2-3; possibly TRBD1 or TRBD2 for D (5 bases each). Germline values: CDR1 MDHEN, CDR2 SYDVKM. V was cut by 1 base and J by 0 bases, with 8 bases left in between. The CDR3 runs 15 residues. The CDR3 loop reads CASSLLGVSTDTQYF. CDR3 DNA sequence: TGTGCCAGCAGTTTATTGGGGGTTAGCACAGATACGCAGTATTTT. Complete variable domain (other parts from reference TRBV28 and TRBJ2-3): DVKVTQSSRYLVKRTGEKVFLECVQDMDHENMFWYRQDPGLGLRLIYFSYDVKMKEKGDIPEGYSVSREKKERFSLILESASTNQTSMYLCASSLLGVSTDTQYFGPGTRLTVL.

This clonotype was detected ten times or more. V and J are TRBV7-2 and TRBJ1-3; no clear D gene. V lost 4 bases and J 4 bases, leaving 11 bases between the germline ends. In germline, CDR1 is SGHTA, CDR2 FQGNSA. This CDR3 has 14 amino acids. CDR3: CASSSYVSGNTIYF. Here the CDR3 DNA reads TGTGCCAGCAGCTCCTACGTTTCCGGAAACACCATATATTTT.

This CDR3 is CASSPWGGQQTKNIQYF. As DNA, the CDR3 is TGTGCCAGCAGCCCTTGGGGGGGGCAGCAAACTAAAAACATTCAGTACTTC. This chain links TRBV7-9 with TRBJ2-4; TRBD2 is a possible D gene (7 bases). Trimming took 5 bases from V and 4 from J, leaving 21 bases between them. CDR1 is SEHNR and CDR2 is FQNEAQ in the germline V gene (reference sequence). The CDR3 contains 17 residues.

This clonotype came up a few times. The chain employs TRBV4-2 and TRBJ2-7, with 8 bases matching TRBD1. The V segment lost 6 bases and the J segment 2 bases; nucleotides outside the gene matches: 6. Per germline, CDR1 LGHNA and CDR2 YNFKEQ. This CDR3 has 14 residues. CDR3 region: CASRQTGGPYEQYF. CDR3 bases: TGTGCCAGCAGGCAAACAGGGGGACCCTACGAGCAGTACTTC.

This clonotype was seen repeatedly, ten times or more. For the CDR3, the DNA is TGTGCCAGCAGCCCGCCCGGGGGGCGGGAGGGGAACAATGAGCAGTTCTTC. It encodes CASSPPGGREGNNEQFF. This chain joins TRBV7-3 and TRBJ2-1; 9 nucleotides line up with TRBD2. Germline V gives CDR1 SGHTA, CDR2 FQGTGA. The trim removed 5 bases at V and 5 bases at J, leaving 13 bases unmatched. The CDR3 spans 17 residues.

This chain uses TRBV12-3 or TRBV12-4 with TRBJ2-2; TRBD2 might be the D (5 bases). V shed 10 bases and J shed 0 bases, with 12 bases lying between them. The CDR3 consists of 14 residues. The CDR3 here is CATQRTPNTGELFF. The CDR3 DNA reads as TGTGCCACCCAGCGGACTCCGAACACCGGGGAGCTGTTTTTT.

This clonotype was detected a few times. The chain has TRBV6-5 and TRBJ1-2; no clear D. Germline loops: CDR1 MNHEY, CDR2 SVGAGI. The CDR3 runs 15 residues. V lost 2 bases and J lost 1, with 11 bases in between. The CDR3 sequence is CASSYRAELNYGYTF. CDR3 nucleotides: TGTGCCAGCAGTTACCGGGCAGAACTTAACTATGGCTACACCTTC.

This sequence joins TRBV29-1 and TRBJ2-1; 9 nucleotides match TRBD1. This CDR3 is built from 14 residues. The V and J ends lost 5 bases and 4 bases, in that order; junction bases with no gene match: 6. CDR1 SQVTM and CDR2 ANQGSEA come from the germline V gene. The CDR3 protein is CSVTPGQGYNEQFF. CDR3 in DNA: TGCAGCGTTACGCCGGGACAGGGATACAATGAGCAGTTCTTC.

This clonotype was seen many times. The rearrangement links TRBV6-1 to TRBJ1-2; unclear D gene. From germline, CDR1 is MNHNS and CDR2 SASEGT. V was cut by 3 bases and J by 0 bases, with 11 bases left in between. The CDR3 is made up of 15 amino acids. The CDR3 DNA sequence: TGTGCCAGCAGTGATATGGCTACAGCTAACTATGGCTACACCTTC. Translating gives CASSDMATANYGYTF.

In its sample, this clonotype was seen a few times. The chain uses TRBV18 and TRBJ1-2; D is uncertain. Trimming stripped 2 bases from V and 1 base from J, with 8 bases between. The CDR3 length is 14 residues. Germline lookup yields CDR1 KGHSH and CDR2 LQKENI. The CDR3 reads CASSPNSNNYGYTF. The CDR3, as DNA: TGTGCCAGCTCACCAAATTCAAATAACTATGGCTACACCTTC.

This clonotype was seen a few times. The chain couples TRBV29-1 to TRBJ2-7; 9 bases are a match to TRBD1. The CDR3 length is 14 residues. V lost 4 bases, J lost 5 bases, and 9 bases stayed unmatched. CDR1 SQVTM and CDR2 ANQGSEA come from the germline V gene. In DNA form, the CDR3 reads TGCAGCGTTGTGGCGGGACAGGGTTCCCACGAGCAGTACTTC. Protein product: CSVVAGQGSHEQYF.

This clonotype appeared a few times. The V call is TRBV7-2, the J call TRBJ2-3; maybe TRBD2 (7 bases). Germline CDR1 reads SGHTA; CDR2 reads FQGNSA. V was pared by 1 base and J by 2 bases, with 13 bases between. The CDR3 consists of 16 residues. CDR3 coding DNA: TGTGCCAGCAGCTTAGGAGGCGGGGGCGCCACAGATACGCAGTATTTT. Protein sequence: CASSLGGGGATDTQYF.

This clonotype was counted many times. V is TRBV7-9 and J is TRBJ2-7; possibly TRBD1 for D (6 bases). The CDR3 is 15 residues long. Germline V lookup: CDR1 SEHNR, CDR2 FQNEAQ (reference sequence). V gave up 5 bases and J gave up 2 bases, with 16 bases separating them. The DNA of the CDR3 is TGTGCCAGCAGCCAAGCGGCCAGGGGAGCCTACGAGCAGTACTTC. Protein sequence: CASSQAARGAYEQYF.

At least ten counts were recorded for this clonotype. V and J are TRBV20-1 and TRBJ2-7, with a weak D call TRBD2 (6 bases). Between the trimmed V and J ends, which lost 4 bases and 1 base, there was a span of 8 bases. The germline V gene encodes CDR1 DFQATT and CDR2 SNEGSKA (reference sequence). CDR3 length equals 12 residues. This CDR3 reads CSAKGLSYEQYF. The CDR3 bases are TGCAGTGCTAAAGGACTATCCTACGAGCAGTACTTC.

The chain is built from TRBV24-1 and TRBJ2-1, with D perhaps matching TRBD1 or TRBD2 (5 bases each). The CDR3 is 15 amino acids. The V and J ends lost 0 bases and 4 bases respectively, with 9 bases between them. The germline gives CDR1 KGHDR, CDR2 SFDVKD. DNA of the CDR3: TGTGCCACCAGTGATTTGCGGGACCCATACAATGAGCAGTTCTTC. It encodes CATSDLRDPYNEQFF.

In its sample, this clonotype was seen a few times. The chain joins TRBV6-2 or TRBV6-3 to TRBJ1-6; 9 bases are shared with TRBD1. V was clipped by 4 bases and J by 7 bases; unmatched bases: 5. There are 15 residues in the CDR3. Germline V CDR1 and CDR2: MNHEY, SVGEGT. DNA for the CDR3: TGTGCCAGCAGTTTCCCCGGGACAGGGAATTCACCCCTCCACTTT. Translating it yields CASSFPGTGNSPLHF.

The chain employs TRBV20-1 and TRBJ1-5; no definite D call. Germline V gives CDR1 DFQATT, CDR2 SNEGSKA (reference sequence). The V end was cut by 3 bases, the J end by 0 bases, with 9 bases between. The CDR3 consists of 14 residues. The CDR3 sequence: CSARPGNSNQPQHF. The CDR3, as DNA: TGCAGTGCTAGGCCGGGAAATAGCAATCAGCCCCAGCATTTT.